These 8 T cell receptor beta chains came from one sample sequenced in a study of T cells in narcolepsy listed by TCRdb under 2018. The library was prepared using the immunoSEQ multiplex PCR assay. This immuneACCESS table, as held by TCRdb, lists in-frame sequences with V and J called but not all clones. Of the missing ones, under half trace to an unresolved V gene in checked studies; the others have no known cause. Recorded for this sample are approximately 35,000 clones; about 85% of them occurred a single time. The ten largest clones take up about 0.79% of the sample. Sequencing input: CD45RA- memory CD4+ T cells from PBMCs. Explained via the paper, the cell subset or site label denotes: memory T cells sorted ex vivo from peripheral blood. Receptors were obtained from a human donor with narcolepsy.

CDR3 amino acids: CASRKVVATHSDNEQFF. The CDR3 DNA reads TGTGCCAGCAGAAAGGTGGTAGCTACACATTCCGACAATGAGCAGTTCTTC. This rearrangement joins TRBV21-1 to TRBJ2-1; the D call of TRBD2 is as the table states it, not checked on the DNA. TRBV21-1 is termed a pseudogene. There are 17 residues in the CDR3.

A note on this clone: No DNA is shown, since the ends of the CDR3 on it are uncertain; the CDR3 is the one TCRdb lists. This rearrangement joins TRBV6-1 to TRBJ1-1. CDR1 is MNHNS, CDR2 SASEGT, per germline. From its first to its last residue, the CDR3 has 11 amino acids. The CDR3: CASILDGKAFF.

The chain has TRBV5-1 and TRBJ2-2; no firm D call. The CDR3 length is 16 residues. Per germline, CDR1 SGHRS and CDR2 YFSETQ. V shed 7 bases and J shed 4 bases, with 20 bases lying between them. This CDR3 is CASYERPTPGTGELFF. CDR3 in DNA: TGCGCCAGCTATGAAAGACCCACACCCGGCACCGGGGAGCTGTTTTTT.

The chain recombines TRBV30 with TRBJ1-5; TRBD1 matches 9 bases. The CDR3 has 13 amino acids. The ends lost 5 bases at V and 9 bases at J; junction bases unmatched: 8. Germline CDR1 GTSNPN, CDR2 SVGIG (reference sequence). The CDR3, as DNA: TGTGCCTGGCAAACAGGGGGCTGGGGGCCCCAGCATTTT. This encodes CAWQTGGWGPQHF.

V is TRBV2 and J is TRBJ2-1; D is possibly TRBD2 (6 bases). CDR3 length: 15 amino acids. The germline V and J ends were trimmed by 6 bases and 8 bases, with 20 bases remaining between them. Germline CDR1 reads SNHLY; CDR2 reads FYNNEI. The CDR3 loop reads CASRGGLHPTDEQFF. DNA of the CDR3: TGTGCCAGCAGGGGGGGACTTCACCCGACCGATGAGCAGTTCTTC.

This chain joins TRBV27 and TRBJ2-3; 9 nucleotides agree with TRBD1. Trimming at V came to 4 bases and at J to 8 bases, leaving 16 bases not matched to a gene. Germline V gene sequence: CDR1 MNHEY, CDR2 SMNVEV (reference sequence). The CDR3 contains 17 residues. Here the CDR3 reads CASSSMRDRVTLGTQYF. The CDR3 DNA sequence: TGTGCCAGCAGTTCGATGCGGGACAGGGTAACGTTAGGTACGCAGTATTTT.

J is TRBJ1-6 and V is TRBV18, with D perhaps TRBD1 (5 bases). Trimming stripped 3 bases from V and 8 bases from J, with 17 bases between. Germline CDR1 and CDR2: KGHSH and LQKENI. The CDR3 sequence is 16 residues long. The DNA of the CDR3 is TGTGCCAGCTCACCGTTGGCTCCGGGGGGTGATTCACCCCTCCACTTT. As protein: CASSPLAPGGDSPLHF.

V usage is TRBV7-3 and J usage is TRBJ2-6, with TRBD1 matching over 7 bases. Germline CDR1 is SGHTA and CDR2 is FQGTGA. After removal of 5 bases from V and 0 bases from J, the junction contained 7 bases not matched to a gene. The CDR3 totals 17 residues. CDR3 protein: CASSTKGARSGANVLTF. CDR3 bases: TGTGCCAGCAGCACAAAGGGGGCTCGCTCTGGGGCCAACGTCCTGACTTTC.